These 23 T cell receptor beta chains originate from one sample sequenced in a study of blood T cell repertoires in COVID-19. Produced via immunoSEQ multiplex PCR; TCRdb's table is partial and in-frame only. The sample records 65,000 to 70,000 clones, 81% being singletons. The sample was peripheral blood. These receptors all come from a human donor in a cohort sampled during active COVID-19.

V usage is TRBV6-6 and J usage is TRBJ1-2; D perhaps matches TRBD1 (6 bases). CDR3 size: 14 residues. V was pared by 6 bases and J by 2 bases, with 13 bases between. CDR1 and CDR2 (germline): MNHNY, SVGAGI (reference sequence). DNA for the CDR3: TGTGCCAGCAGCTCCTGGGGGCAGAACTATGGCTACACCTTC. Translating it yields CASSSWGQNYGYTF.

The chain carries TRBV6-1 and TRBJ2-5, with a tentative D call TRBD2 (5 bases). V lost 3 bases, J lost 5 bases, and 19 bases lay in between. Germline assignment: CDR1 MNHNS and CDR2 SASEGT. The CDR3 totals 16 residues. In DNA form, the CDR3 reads TGTGCCAGCAGTGATAGCGCGGTCCCCCGGTGGGAGACCCAGTACTTC. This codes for CASSDSAVPRWETQYF.

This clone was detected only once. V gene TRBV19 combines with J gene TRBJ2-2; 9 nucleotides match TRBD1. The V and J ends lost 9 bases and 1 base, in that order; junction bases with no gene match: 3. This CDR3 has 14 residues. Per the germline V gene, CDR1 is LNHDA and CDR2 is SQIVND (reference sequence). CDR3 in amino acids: CASHRGQNTGELFF. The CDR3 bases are TGTGCCAGCCACAGGGGGCAGAACACCGGGGAGCTGTTTTTT.

The CDR3 reads CASPVGLAGGNEQFF. In DNA form, the CDR3 reads TGTGCCAGCCCCGTGGGACTAGCGGGAGGAAATGAGCAGTTCTTC. The chain employs TRBV9 and TRBJ2-1, with TRBD2 identical over 15 bases. Germline V gene sequence: CDR1 SGDLS, CDR2 YYNGEE. With 7 bases clipped from V and 7 bases from J, the junction kept 6 bases outside the gene matches. CDR3 length: 15 residues.

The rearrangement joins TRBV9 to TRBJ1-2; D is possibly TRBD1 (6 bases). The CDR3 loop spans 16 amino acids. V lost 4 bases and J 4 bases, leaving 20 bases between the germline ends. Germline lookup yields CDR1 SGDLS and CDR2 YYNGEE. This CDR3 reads CASSPRTDSTFYGYTF. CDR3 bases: TGTGCCAGCAGCCCAAGGACAGACTCTACCTTCTATGGCTACACCTTC.

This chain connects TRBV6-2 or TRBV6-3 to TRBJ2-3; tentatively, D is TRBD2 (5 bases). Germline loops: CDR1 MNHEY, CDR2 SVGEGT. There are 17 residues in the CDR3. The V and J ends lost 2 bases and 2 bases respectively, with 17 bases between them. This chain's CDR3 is CASSYRADRADTDTQYF. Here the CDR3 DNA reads TGTGCCAGCAGTTACCGCGCCGACCGAGCGGACACAGATACGCAGTATTTT.

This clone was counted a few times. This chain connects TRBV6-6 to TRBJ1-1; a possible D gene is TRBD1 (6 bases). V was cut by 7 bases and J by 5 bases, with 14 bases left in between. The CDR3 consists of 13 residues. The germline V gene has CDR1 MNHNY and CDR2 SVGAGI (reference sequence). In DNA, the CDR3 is TGTGCCAGCAAACAGGGAATGGTAACTGAAGCTTTCTTT. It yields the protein CASKQGMVTEAFF.

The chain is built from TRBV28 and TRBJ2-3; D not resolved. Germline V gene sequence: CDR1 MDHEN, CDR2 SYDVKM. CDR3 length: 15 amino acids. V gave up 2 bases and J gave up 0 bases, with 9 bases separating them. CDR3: CASSLQASSTDTQYF. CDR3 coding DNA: TGTGCCAGCAGTTTACAGGCCTCTAGCACAGATACGCAGTATTTT.

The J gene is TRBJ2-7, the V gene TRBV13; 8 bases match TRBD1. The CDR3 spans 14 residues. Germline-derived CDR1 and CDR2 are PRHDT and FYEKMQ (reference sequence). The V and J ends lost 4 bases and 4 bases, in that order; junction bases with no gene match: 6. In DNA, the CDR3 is TGTGCCAGCAGCTCCGGGACAGGTGAATACGAGCAGTACTTC. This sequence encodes CASSSGTGEYEQYF. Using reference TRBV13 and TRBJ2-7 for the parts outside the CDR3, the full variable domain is AAGVIQSPRHLIKEKRETATLKCYPIPRHDTVYWYQQGPGQDPQFLISFYEKMQSDKGSIPDRFSAQQFSDYHSELNMSSLELGDSALYFCASSSGTGEYEQYFGPGTRLTVT.

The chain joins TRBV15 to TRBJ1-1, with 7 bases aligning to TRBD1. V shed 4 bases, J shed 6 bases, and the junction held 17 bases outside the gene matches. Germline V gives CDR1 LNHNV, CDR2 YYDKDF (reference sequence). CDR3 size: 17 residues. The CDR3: CATSNESSTGRGAEAFF. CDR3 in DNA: TGTGCCACCAGCAACGAATCGTCGACAGGGCGAGGGGCTGAAGCTTTCTTT.

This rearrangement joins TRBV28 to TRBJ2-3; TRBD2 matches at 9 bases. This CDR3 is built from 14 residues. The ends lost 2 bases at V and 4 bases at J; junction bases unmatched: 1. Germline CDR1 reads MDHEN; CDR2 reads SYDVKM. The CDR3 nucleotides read TGTGCCAGCAGTTTAGGCGGGAGGGCAGATACGCAGTATTTT. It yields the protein CASSLGGRADTQYF.

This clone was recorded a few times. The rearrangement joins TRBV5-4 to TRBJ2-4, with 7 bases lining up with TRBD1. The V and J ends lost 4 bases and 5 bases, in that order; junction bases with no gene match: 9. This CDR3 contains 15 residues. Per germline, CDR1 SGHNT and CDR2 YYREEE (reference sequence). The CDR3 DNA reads TGTGCCAGCAGCGCCGCCGGGACAGTAGAAAACATTCAGTACTTC. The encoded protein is CASSAAGTVENIQYF. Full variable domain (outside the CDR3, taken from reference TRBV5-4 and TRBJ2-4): ETGVTQSPTHLIKTRGQQVTLRCSSQSGHNTVSWYQQALGQGPQFIFQYYREEENGRGNFPPRFSGLQFPNYSSELNVNALELDDSALYLCASSAAGTVENIQYFGAGTRLSVL.

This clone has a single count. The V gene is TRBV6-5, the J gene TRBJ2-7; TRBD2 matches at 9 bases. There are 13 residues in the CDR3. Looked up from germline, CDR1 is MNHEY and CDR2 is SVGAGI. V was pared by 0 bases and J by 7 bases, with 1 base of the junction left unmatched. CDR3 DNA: TGTGCCAGCAGTTACTCGCGGGGGGGTGAGCAGTACTTC. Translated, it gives CASSYSRGGEQYF.

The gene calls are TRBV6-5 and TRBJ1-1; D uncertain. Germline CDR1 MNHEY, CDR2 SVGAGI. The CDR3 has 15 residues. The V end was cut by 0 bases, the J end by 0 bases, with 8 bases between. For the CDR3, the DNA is TGTGCCAGCAGTTACTCGGGGAGGATGAACACTGAAGCTTTCTTT. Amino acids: CASSYSGRMNTEAFF.

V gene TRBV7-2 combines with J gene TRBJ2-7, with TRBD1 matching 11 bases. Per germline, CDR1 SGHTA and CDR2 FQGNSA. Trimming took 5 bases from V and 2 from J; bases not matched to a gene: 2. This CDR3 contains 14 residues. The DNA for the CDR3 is TGTGCCAGCAGCCCGGGACAGGGGGCCTACGAGCAGTACTTC. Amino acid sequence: CASSPGQGAYEQYF. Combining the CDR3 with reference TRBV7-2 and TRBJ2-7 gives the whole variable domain GAGVSQSPSNKVTEKGKDVELRCDPISGHTALYWYRQSLGQGLEFLIYFQGNSAPDKSGLPSDRFSAERTGGSVSTLTIQRTQQEDSAVYLCASSPGQGAYEQYFGPGTRLTVT.

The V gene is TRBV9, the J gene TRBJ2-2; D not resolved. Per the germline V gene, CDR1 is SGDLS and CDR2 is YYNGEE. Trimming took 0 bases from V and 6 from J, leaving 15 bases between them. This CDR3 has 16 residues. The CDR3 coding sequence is TGTGCCAGCAGCGTAGCTCTTAGTGAGATGGCCGGGGAGCTGTTTTTT. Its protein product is CASSVALSEMAGELFF.

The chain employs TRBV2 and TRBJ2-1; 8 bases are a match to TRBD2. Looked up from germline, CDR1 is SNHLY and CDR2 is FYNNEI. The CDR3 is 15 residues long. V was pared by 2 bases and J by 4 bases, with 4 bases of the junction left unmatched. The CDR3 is CASSESAGEYNEQFF. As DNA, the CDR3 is TGTGCCAGCAGTGAATCAGCGGGAGAGTACAATGAGCAGTTCTTC.

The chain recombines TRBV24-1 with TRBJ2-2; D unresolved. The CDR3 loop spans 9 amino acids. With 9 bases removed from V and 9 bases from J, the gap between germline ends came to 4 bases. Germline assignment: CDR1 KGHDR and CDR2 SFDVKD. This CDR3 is CATLRELFF. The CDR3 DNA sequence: TGTGCCACCCTCCGGGAGCTGTTTTTT.

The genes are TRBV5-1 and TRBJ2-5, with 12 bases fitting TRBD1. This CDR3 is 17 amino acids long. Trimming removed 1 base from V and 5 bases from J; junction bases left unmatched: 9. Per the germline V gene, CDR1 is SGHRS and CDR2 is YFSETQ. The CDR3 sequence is CASSLMGQGAGTETQYF. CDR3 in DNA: TGCGCCAGCAGCTTGATGGGACAGGGGGCGGGTACTGAGACCCAGTACTTC.

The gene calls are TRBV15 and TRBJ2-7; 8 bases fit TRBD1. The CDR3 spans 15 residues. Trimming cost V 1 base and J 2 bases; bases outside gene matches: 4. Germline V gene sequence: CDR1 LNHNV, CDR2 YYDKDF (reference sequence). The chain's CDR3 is CATSRARGPTYEQYF. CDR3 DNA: TGTGCCACCAGCAGAGCCAGGGGGCCCACCTACGAGCAGTACTTC.

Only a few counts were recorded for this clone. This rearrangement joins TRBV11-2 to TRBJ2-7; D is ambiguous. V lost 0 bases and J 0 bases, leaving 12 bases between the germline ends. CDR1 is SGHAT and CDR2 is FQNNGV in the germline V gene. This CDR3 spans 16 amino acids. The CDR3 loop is CASSLEGRFTSYEQYF. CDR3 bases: TGTGCCAGCAGCTTAGAAGGCAGGTTCACCTCCTACGAGCAGTACTTC.

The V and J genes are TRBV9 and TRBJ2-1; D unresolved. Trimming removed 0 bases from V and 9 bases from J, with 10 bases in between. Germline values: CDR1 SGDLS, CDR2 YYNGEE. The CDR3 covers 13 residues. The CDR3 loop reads CASSVVDSFEQFF. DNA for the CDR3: TGTGCCAGCAGCGTAGTAGATAGCTTTGAGCAGTTCTTC. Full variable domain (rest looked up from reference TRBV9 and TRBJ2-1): DSGVTQTPKHLITATGQRVTLRCSPRSGDLSVYWYQQSLDQGLQFLIQYYNGEERAKGNILERFSAQQFPDLHSELNLSSLELGDSALYFCASSVVDSFEQFFGPGTRLTVL.

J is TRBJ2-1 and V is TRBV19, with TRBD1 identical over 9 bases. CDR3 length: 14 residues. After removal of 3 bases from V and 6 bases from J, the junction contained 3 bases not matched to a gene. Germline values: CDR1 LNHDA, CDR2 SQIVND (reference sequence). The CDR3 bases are TGTGCCAGTAGTATTGGGGACAGGGTCAATGAGCAGTTCTTC. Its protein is CASSIGDRVNEQFF.